Sequencing of this TCR beta chain was carried out in a study of T-cell reconstitution after alpha-beta-depleted transplantation in children. Whole-study findings and limits: In patients about two months after transplant, alpha-beta T cells reportedly arose from several hundred expanded graft clones.

This clonotype was counted only a few times. The target antigen is unknown. The CDR3 runs 12 residues. V shed 1 base and J 10 bases; nucleotides not matched to a gene: 4. CDR1 is SQVTM, CDR2 ANQGSEA, per germline. Preparation of the TCRbeta library was carried out with unique molecular identifiers. TCRdb independently ran MiXCR on the PCR reads; one entry per CDR3 protein. The table records around 120,000 distinct CDR3 sequences, roughly 23% of them present only once. The TCR originated in a male patient under 10 years old who had a stem cell transplant for chronic granulomatous disease, so the T cells may come from the graft donor. The chain is built from TRBV29-1 and TRBJ1-1, with 9 positions matching TRBD1. Here the sequenced sample was PBMCs, mostly from graft donor cells, taken 180 days after TCRalphabeta/CD19-depleted stem cell transplant. CDR3 sequence: CSVEGDRVTAFF. The DNA for the CDR3 is TGCAGCGTTGAAGGGGACAGGGTCACAGCTTTCTTT.